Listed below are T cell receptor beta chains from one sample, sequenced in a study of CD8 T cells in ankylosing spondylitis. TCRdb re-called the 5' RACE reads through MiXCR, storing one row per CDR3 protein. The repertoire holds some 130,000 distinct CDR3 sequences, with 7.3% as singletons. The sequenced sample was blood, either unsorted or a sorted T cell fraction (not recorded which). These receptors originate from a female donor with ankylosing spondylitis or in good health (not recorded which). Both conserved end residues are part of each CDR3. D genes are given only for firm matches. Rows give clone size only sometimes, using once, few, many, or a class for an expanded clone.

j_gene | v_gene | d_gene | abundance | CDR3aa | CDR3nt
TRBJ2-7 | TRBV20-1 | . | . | CSARGPVGEQYF | TGCAGTGCGAGAGGACCGGTGGGGGAGCAGTACTTC
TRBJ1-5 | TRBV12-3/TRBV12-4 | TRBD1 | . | CASTLQGGDQPQHF | TGTGCCAGCACCTTACAGGGGGGAGATCAGCCCCAGCATTTT
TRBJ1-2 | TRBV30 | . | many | CAWSVEGTYGYTF | TGTGCCTGGAGTGTAGAAGGGACCTATGGCTACACCTTC
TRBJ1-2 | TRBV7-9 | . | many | CASSLSDGYTF | TGTGCCAGCAGCTTATCTGACGGTTACACCTTC
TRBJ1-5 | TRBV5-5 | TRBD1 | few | CASSSGQGRSQPQHF | TGTGCCAGCAGCTCCGGACAGGGGCGTAGTCAGCCCCAGCATTTT
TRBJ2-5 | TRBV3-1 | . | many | CASSQGTLPRETQYF | TGTGCCAGCAGCCAAGGGACCTTACCTCGTGAGACCCAGTACTTC
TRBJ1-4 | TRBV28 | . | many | CAINGPTNEKLFF | TGTGCCATCAACGGACCAACTAATGAAAAACTGTTTTTT
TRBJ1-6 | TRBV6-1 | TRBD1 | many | CASNRGQYNSPLHF | TGTGCCAGCAATAGGGGACAGTATAATTCACCCCTCCACTTT
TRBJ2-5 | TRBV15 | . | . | CATSRQGGETQYF | TGTGCCACCAGCAGACAGGGAGGAGAGACCCAGTACTTC
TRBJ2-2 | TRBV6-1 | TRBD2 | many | CATGGRGYTGELFF | TGTGCCACCGGAGGGAGGGGCTACACCGGGGAGCTGTTTTTT